Following are 8 T cell receptor beta chains from one sample sequenced in a study of T cell repertoires in cytomegalovirus infection (dated by TCRdb to between 2018 and 2021). The label giving this sample's treatment or condition can be read as: in vitro stimulation with specific CMV peptide epitopes to enrich CMV-specific T cells. For these receptors, no antigen is known. The sequencer listed for this sample is Illumina HiSeq 1500. The raw public reads went through TCRdb reprocessing: fastp at Q25, MiXCR clone calling, in-frame beta chains kept. Every CDR3 protein is listed once, alongside the most common genes and DNA of its rows. The sample table shows approximately 280,000 distinct CDR3 sequences, and about 20% are seen once. Roughly a fifth of the sample is in the top ten clones. The sample was cultured PBMCs, taken from culture after CMV antigen stimulation. These receptors were taken from a human donor in good health (CMV status not recorded). Some clones in this sample may be carry-over from other donors' samples.

This clonotype showed up just a few times. This rearrangement joins TRBV19 to TRBJ2-5, with 8 bases aligning to TRBD1. Germline V lookup: CDR1 LNHDA, CDR2 SQIVND (reference sequence). V was clipped by 4 bases and J by 5 bases; unmatched bases: 12. The CDR3 has 16 residues. CDR3 coding DNA: TGTGCCAGTAGTAACCTCCCAGGGACAGGAGTGGAGACCCAGTACTTC. Its protein product is CASSNLPGTGVETQYF.

This clonotype occurred a few times. The V and J genes are TRBV30 and TRBJ2-7; D remains unclear. The CDR3 length is 10 residues. Per germline, CDR1 GTSNPN and CDR2 SVGIG (reference sequence). With 3 bases removed from V and 9 bases from J, the gap between germline ends came to 9 bases. CDR3 in amino acids: CAWRTERQYF. DNA for the CDR3: TGTGCCTGGAGGACTGAGCGGCAGTACTTC. The entire variable domain, with the rest obtained from reference TRBV30 and TRBJ2-7, is as follows: SQTIHQWPATLVQPVGSPLSLECTVEGTSNPNLYWYRQAAGRGLQLLFYSVGIGQISSEVPQNLSASRPQDRQFILSSKKLLLSDSGFYLCAWRTERQYFGPGTRLTVT.

The chain carries TRBV29-1 and TRBJ2-4, with TRBD1 identical over 7 bases. With V trimmed by 8 bases and J by 5 bases, 6 bases remained unmatched. The CDR3 covers 12 residues. Germline CDR1 reads SQVTM; CDR2 reads ANQGSEA. CDR3 nucleotides: TGCAGCTGCGAGGGGGCTCAAAACATTCAGTACTTC. Translating gives CSCEGAQNIQYF.

This clonotype was detected many times. This chain links TRBV6-5 with TRBJ1-1, with 8 bases that match TRBD1. The CDR3 consists of 16 residues. Per the germline V gene, CDR1 is MNHEY and CDR2 is SVGAGI. The V gene end was trimmed by 2 bases and the J gene end by 3 bases; junction bases not matched to a gene: 8. CDR3 sequence reads: CASSYGRDRTYTEAFF. In nucleotides, the CDR3 is TGTGCCAGCAGTTACGGGCGGGACAGGACCTACACTGAAGCTTTCTTT.

The table lists this clonotype with many counts. This chain connects TRBV10-2 to TRBJ2-1; no reliable D call. CDR1 is WSHSY and CDR2 is SAAADI in the germline V gene. V lost 8 bases and J 8 bases, leaving 10 bases between the germline ends. This CDR3 has 11 amino acids. CDR3 sequence (DNA): TGCGCCAGCGGCCAGCTGGATGAGCAGTTCTTC. Amino acid sequence: CASGQLDEQFF.

This clonotype appeared a few times. This sequence joins TRBV2 and TRBJ2-5; D is perhaps TRBD1 or TRBD2 (5 bases each). This CDR3 region has 12 residues. With 9 bases removed from V and 5 bases from J, the gap between germline ends came to 13 bases. Germline V gene data show CDR1 as SNHLY and CDR2 as FYNNEI. The CDR3 sequence: CASYRWGETQYF. The DNA of the CDR3 is TGTGCCAGTTACCGGTGGGGGGAGACCCAGTACTTC.

This clonotype was found many times. V and J are TRBV7-2 and TRBJ2-1, with 9 nucleotides matching TRBD2. The CDR3 totals 15 residues. V lost 1 base and J lost 5; bases outside the gene matches: 3. The germline CDR1 and CDR2 sequences are SGHTA and FQGNSA. The CDR3 DNA reads TGTGCCAGCAGCTTAGTGGCGGGAGGGGACAATGAGCAGTTCTTC. Translated, it gives CASSLVAGGDNEQFF.

V usage is TRBV7-2 and J usage is TRBJ2-7; D gene ambiguous. This CDR3 contains 16 residues. Germline V CDR1 and CDR2: SGHTA, FQGNSA. Trimming removed 5 bases from V and 2 bases from J, with 19 bases in between. The CDR3 DNA follows: TGTGCCAGCAGCACTCCCGGAGTTTCCCGGACCTACGAGCAGTACTTC. Its translation is CASSTPGVSRTYEQYF.